The 20 T cell receptor beta chains below all came from one sample that was sequenced in a study of blood T cell repertoires in COVID-19. TCRdb's copy holds only in-frame clones and misses some; the assay was immunoSEQ multiplex PCR. The table records 130,000 or so clones, around 89% of them present only once. The sample comprised peripheral blood. Receptor source: a man in his 70s with active COVID-19.

The genes are TRBV7-2 and TRBJ2-3; the match to TRBD2 covers 10 bases. This CDR3 region has 16 residues. Germline assignment: CDR1 SGHTA and CDR2 FQGNSA. After removal of 1 base from V and 6 bases from J, the junction contained 7 bases not matched to a gene. The CDR3 bases are TGTGCCAGCAGCTTAGGGGGTCTAGCGGGAGCGGATACGCAGTATTTT. Its protein is CASSLGGLAGADTQYF.

This chain uses TRBV25-1 with TRBJ1-5; 9 bases fit TRBD1. V was clipped by 1 base and J by 7 bases; unmatched bases: 5. The CDR3 spans 15 residues. The germline gives CDR1 MGHDK, CDR2 SYGVNS. The CDR3 region is CASSESGTGKQPQHF. The CDR3 nucleotides read TGTGCCAGCAGTGAATCAGGGACAGGGAAGCAGCCCCAGCATTTT. Full variable domain (missing parts from reference TRBV25-1 and TRBJ1-5): EADIYQTPRYLVIGTGKKITLECSQTMGHDKMYWYQQDPGMELHLIHYSYGVNSTEKGDLSSESTVSRIRTEHFPLTLESARPSHTSQYLCASSESGTGKQPQHFGDGTRLSIL.

This rearrangement joins TRBV5-1 to TRBJ2-5; no definite D call. This CDR3 region has 13 residues. In germline, CDR1 is SGHRS, CDR2 YFSETQ. V lost 2 bases to trimming and J lost 5 bases, with 10 bases between them. The CDR3 region is CASSLRHGETQYF. The CDR3 DNA reads as TGCGCCAGCAGCTTACGGCACGGGGAGACCCAGTACTTC.

This chain uses TRBV6-5 with TRBJ1-2; 9 bases line up with TRBD1. V shed 6 bases and J 6 bases; nucleotides not matched to a gene: 11. Germline V CDR1 and CDR2: MNHEY, SVGAGI. The CDR3 totals 15 residues. CDR3: CASSRDRAAGDGYTF. The CDR3 DNA is TGTGCCAGCAGCCGGGACAGGGCCGCCGGGGATGGCTACACCTTC.

The rearrangement uses TRBV19 and TRBJ2-1; D is possibly TRBD2 (6 bases). Looked up from germline, CDR1 is LNHDA and CDR2 is SQIVND (reference sequence). Trimming removed 5 bases from V and 4 bases from J, with 15 bases in between. The length of the CDR3 is 15 residues. DNA of the CDR3: TGTGCCAGTAGTGGAGGGACTTATCCTTACAATGAGCAGTTCTTC. Its translation is CASSGGTYPYNEQFF.

The chain combines TRBV20-1 with TRBJ1-6; D ambiguous. Germline lookup yields CDR1 DFQATT and CDR2 SNEGSKA (reference sequence). The CDR3 has 11 amino acids. V was pared by 6 bases and J by 14 bases, with 14 bases between. The CDR3 sequence is CSAAQVSTLHF. CDR3 sequence (DNA): TGCAGTGCCGCCCAGGTATCAACCCTCCACTTT.

The chain uses TRBV10-3 and TRBJ2-3; 12 nucleotides agree with TRBD2. Unmatched junction bases numbered 6, after V lost 6 bases and J lost 2 bases. The CDR3 consists of 16 residues. Germline V gene data show CDR1 as ENHRY and CDR2 as SYGVKD. The chain's CDR3 is CAISVGLAGITDTQYF. In DNA, the CDR3 is TGTGCCATCAGCGTAGGACTAGCGGGAATCACAGATACGCAGTATTTT.

V usage is TRBV19 and J usage is TRBJ2-3; 9 nucleotides agree with TRBD1. V trimming: 3 bases; J trimming: 4 bases; junction bases outside the gene matches: 5. The CDR3 runs 15 residues. Looked up from germline, CDR1 is LNHDA and CDR2 is SQIVND (reference sequence). The CDR3 coding sequence is TGTGCCAGTAGTATCCCGGGACAGGGCTCAGATACGCAGTATTTT. Translated, it gives CASSIPGQGSDTQYF.

The rearrangement links TRBV27 to TRBJ2-3; TRBD1 matches at 7 bases. The length of the CDR3 is 13 residues. Germline CDR1 MNHEY, CDR2 SMNVEV (reference sequence). The V segment lost 10 bases and the J segment 7 bases; nucleotides outside the gene matches: 11. As DNA, the CDR3 is TGTGCCACCCAAACAGGGGACACGAATACGCAGTATTTT. Its protein product is CATQTGDTNTQYF.

This sequence joins TRBV29-1 and TRBJ1-6, with D hard to call. The V gene lost 4 bases and the J gene lost 7 bases, with 8 bases spanning the gap. The CDR3 extends over 12 amino acids. Germline V lookup: CDR1 SQVTM, CDR2 ANQGSEA. The CDR3 DNA follows: TGCAGCGTTGGGTCGGGAAATTCACCCCTCCACTTT. It translates to CSVGSGNSPLHF.

This sequence joins TRBV30 and TRBJ2-2; D is unresolved. Germline lookup yields CDR1 GTSNPN and CDR2 SVGIG (reference sequence). Trimming shortened V by 1 base and J by 2 bases, and 8 bases separated the two germline ends. The CDR3 has 14 residues. The CDR3 sequence: CAWSGNTNTGELFF. Here the CDR3 DNA reads TGTGCCTGGAGTGGAAACACCAACACCGGGGAGCTGTTTTTT.

The rearrangement uses TRBV19 and TRBJ2-3, with 10 bases aligning to TRBD1. The CDR3 has 14 amino acids. Germline trimming cut 6 bases from V and 5 bases from J; bases unmatched to any gene: 5. CDR1 and CDR2 from the germline V gene are LNHDA and SQIVND (reference sequence). DNA of the CDR3: TGTGCCAGTAGCAAAGACAGGGGGCTAGATACGCAGTATTTT. The encoded protein is CASSKDRGLDTQYF.

V and J are TRBV11-2 and TRBJ1-4; D is ambiguous. CDR1 is SGHAT and CDR2 is FQNNGV in the germline V gene. The CDR3 sequence is 14 residues long. Trimming took off 5 bases at V and 8 bases at J, with 15 bases between the two ends. The CDR3 reads CASSQRPLGEKLFF. The CDR3 DNA reads as TGTGCCAGCAGCCAGCGGCCTCTCGGGGAAAAACTGTTTTTT.

The chain recombines TRBV7-3 with TRBJ2-2, with D perhaps TRBD1 (7 bases). The CDR3 runs to 16 residues. Germline V gives CDR1 SGHTA, CDR2 FQGTGA. The germline V and J ends were trimmed by 0 bases and 4 bases, with 12 bases remaining between them. CDR3 protein: CASSLTPGGSTGELFF. In DNA, the CDR3 is TGTGCCAGCAGCTTAACCCCAGGGGGGAGCACCGGGGAGCTGTTTTTT.

The chain carries TRBV29-1 and TRBJ2-7; 7 bases match TRBD2. The CDR3 consists of 12 residues. Germline CDR1 and CDR2: SQVTM and ANQGSEA. V lost 6 bases to trimming and J lost 6 bases; unmatched junction nucleotides: 8. In nucleotides, the CDR3 is TGCAGCGTCCGGGACTACTCTGGCGAGCAGTACTTC. This sequence encodes CSVRDYSGEQYF.

V and J are TRBV27 and TRBJ2-7; TRBD1 matches 9 bases. CDR1 is MNHEY, CDR2 SMNVEV, per germline (reference sequence). V lost 6 bases, J lost 3 bases, and 6 bases stayed unmatched. The CDR3 totals 14 residues. CDR3 amino acids: CASRATGGGYEQYF. For the CDR3, the DNA is TGTGCCAGCAGAGCTACAGGGGGCGGCTACGAGCAGTACTTC.

This clone has only one observation. The V and J genes are TRBV7-3 and TRBJ2-2, with TRBD2 matching 7 bases. J was trimmed by 2 bases and V by 4 bases; bases with no gene match: 4. The CDR3 has 15 amino acids. Germline V gene data show CDR1 as SGHTA and CDR2 as FQGTGA. CDR3 coding DNA: TGTGCCAGCAGCTCGCGCGGGAGTAACACCGGGGAGCTGTTTTTT. Its protein is CASSSRGSNTGELFF.

Comments on this clone: In the same sample, other DNA sequences code for this CDR3. J is TRBJ1-2 and V is TRBV5-5; tentatively, D is TRBD1 (5 bases). The CDR3 spans 14 residues. Germline assignment: CDR1 SGHKS and CDR2 YYEKEE (reference sequence). Deletions cut 2 bases from V and 0 bases from J, with 8 bases between. CDR3 region: CASSFRQSNYGYTF. The CDR3 DNA follows: TGTGCCAGCAGCTTCCGACAGTCTAACTATGGCTACACCTTC. Full variable domain (outside the CDR3, taken from reference TRBV5-5 and TRBJ1-2): DAGVTQSPTHLIKTRGQQVTLRCSPISGHKSVSWYQQVLGQGPQFIFQYYEKEERGRGNFPDRFSARQFPNYSSELNVNALLLGDSALYLCASSFRQSNYGYTFGSGTRLTVV.

The chain employs TRBV11-2 and TRBJ2-1, with TRBD1 matching 7 bases. Germline CDR1 reads SGHAT; CDR2 reads FQNNGV. This CDR3 spans 12 amino acids. With V trimmed by 5 bases and J by 8 bases, 3 bases remained unmatched. Written as DNA, the CDR3 is TGTGCCAGCAGCCTGACAGGGTATGAGCAGTTCTTC. This codes for CASSLTGYEQFF.

The gene calls are TRBV21-1 and TRBJ2-1; the table assigns TRBD1, which was not confirmed against the DNA. TRBV21-1 is noted as a pseudogene. The CDR3 covers 14 residues. For the CDR3, the DNA is TGTGCCAGCGTGCTAGGACAGGGCCTAGGAGAGCAGTTCTTC. As protein: CASVLGQGLGEQFF.